Listed here are 13 T cell receptor beta chains from one sample, sequenced in a study of T cells in localized non-small cell lung cancer. Sequenced by immunoSEQ multiplex PCR; TCRdb stores in-frame clones only, minus some. Among approximately 7,000 clones listed, around 90% were seen once. The sample here was peripheral blood mononuclear cells, taken before any cancer treatment. The receptors come from a male donor aged 60 or over with stage II lung adenocarcinoma.

The CDR3 nucleotides read TGTGCCAGCGAGAGGGCCGGCGTTAATGAAAAACTGTTTTTT. Translated: CASERAGVNEKLFF. The chain recombines TRBV2 with TRBJ1-4; unclear D gene. Looked up from germline, CDR1 is SNHLY and CDR2 is FYNNEI. V was pared by 8 bases and J by 4 bases, with 14 bases between. The CDR3 extends over 14 amino acids.

V and J are TRBV7-6 and TRBJ2-2; 10 bases fit TRBD2. CDR1 is SGHVS and CDR2 is FNYEAQ in the germline V gene. This CDR3 region has 16 residues. V lost 3 bases and J lost 4; bases outside the gene matches: 5. CDR3 protein: CASSFGLAASTGELFF. The CDR3 DNA reads as TGTGCCAGCAGCTTCGGACTAGCGGCTTCCACCGGGGAGCTGTTTTTT.

The genes are TRBV19 and TRBJ2-7; possibly TRBD1 or TRBD2 for D (6 bases each). Trimming shortened V by 5 bases and J by 3 bases, and 17 bases separated the two germline ends. The germline CDR1 and CDR2 sequences are LNHDA and SQIVND (reference sequence). This CDR3 has 15 amino acids. The CDR3 DNA reads TGTGCCAGTAGTTCTCCGGGGGCACCAATCTACGAGCAGTACTTC. Its protein product is CASSSPGAPIYEQYF.

The chain carries TRBV25-1 and TRBJ2-1; D might be TRBD1 or TRBD2, each matching 6 bases. The V end lost 3 bases, the J end lost 3 bases, and 12 bases lay between the germline ends. The CDR3 is 15 residues long. Germline lookup yields CDR1 MGHDK and CDR2 SYGVNS. The CDR3 loop reads CASSDFGGNYNEQFF. DNA of the CDR3: TGTGCCAGCAGTGATTTCGGGGGCAACTACAATGAGCAGTTCTTC.

The rearrangement uses TRBV7-2 and TRBJ2-2; D call uncertain. The germline gives CDR1 SGHTA, CDR2 FQGNSA. The CDR3 sequence is 15 residues long. V gave up 5 bases and J gave up 0 bases, with 10 bases separating them. The CDR3, as DNA: TGTGCCAGCAGCCTCTTCCCAGCGAACACCGGGGAGCTGTTTTTT. Protein sequence: CASSLFPANTGELFF.

This sequence joins TRBV7-2 and TRBJ2-5; perhaps TRBD1 as D (5 bases). Trimming left V 1 base short and J 5 bases short, with 8 bases between. CDR3 length equals 13 residues. CDR1 and CDR2 (germline): SGHTA, FQGNSA. CDR3 sequence (DNA): TGTGCCAGCAGCTTAGGGCCAGGGGAGACCCAGTACTTC. Protein product: CASSLGPGETQYF.

CDR3 loop: CASSLGGGMGAPGGYTF. The CDR3 DNA reads as TGTGCCAGCAGCTTAGGCGGGGGCATGGGCGCACCCGGTGGCTACACCTTC. The chain joins TRBV7-9 to TRBJ1-2; D is perhaps TRBD1 (6 bases). Trimming took 1 base from V and 7 from J, leaving 22 bases between them. CDR1 is SEHNR and CDR2 is FQNEAQ in the germline V gene (reference sequence). The CDR3 contains 17 residues.

This chain joins TRBV9 and TRBJ2-5, with D perhaps being TRBD1 or TRBD2 (5 bases each). V was clipped by 4 bases and J by 0 bases, with 13 bases between them. CDR1 and CDR2 from the germline V gene are SGDLS and YYNGEE. The CDR3 is made up of 15 amino acids. CDR3 coding DNA: TGTGCCAGCAGCCCCAGCGGACAAAACCAAGAGACCCAGTACTTC. Its protein is CASSPSGQNQETQYF.

The chain joins TRBV19 to TRBJ2-7; D perhaps matches TRBD1 (6 bases). Per the germline V gene, CDR1 is LNHDA and CDR2 is SQIVND (reference sequence). The CDR3 covers 14 residues. V shed 3 bases and J shed 3 bases, with 12 bases lying between them. In DNA, the CDR3 is TGTGCCAGTAGTATCCGGGACACCAACTACGAGCAGTACTTC. Translating gives CASSIRDTNYEQYF.

This clone was recorded once. The V gene is TRBV5-5, the J gene TRBJ1-3; 9 nucleotides match TRBD1. Germline-derived CDR1 and CDR2 are SGHKS and YYEKEE (reference sequence). This CDR3 spans 18 amino acids. V trimming: 3 bases; J trimming: 2 bases; junction bases outside the gene matches: 12. The DNA for the CDR3 is TGTGCCAGCAGCTCCATCTTCCGGGACAGGGTGACTGGAAACACCATATATTTT. It is translated as CASSSIFRDRVTGNTIYF.

V gene TRBV19 combines with J gene TRBJ2-5, with D possibly matching TRBD2 (6 bases). Trimming stripped 9 bases from V and 7 bases from J, with 15 bases between. The CDR3 loop spans 12 amino acids. The germline CDR1 and CDR2 sequences are LNHDA and SQIVND (reference sequence). CDR3: CASKDRGGTQYF. The DNA for the CDR3 is TGTGCCAGCAAGGACCGGGGAGGGACCCAGTACTTC. Complete variable domain (other parts from reference TRBV19 and TRBJ2-5): DGGITQSPKYLFRKEGQNVTLSCEQNLNHDAMYWYRQDPGQGLRLIYYSQIVNDFQKGDIAEGYSVSREKKESFPLTVTSAQKNPTAFYLCASKDRGGTQYFGPGTRLLVL.

This clone was counted once. This chain connects TRBV7-9 to TRBJ1-2; D gene unclear. This CDR3 contains 16 residues. The germline V and J ends were trimmed by 5 bases and 3 bases, with 19 bases remaining between them. Germline assignment: CDR1 SEHNR and CDR2 FQNEAQ (reference sequence). The chain's CDR3 is CASSGPEEWIDYGYTF. The DNA of the CDR3 is TGTGCCAGCAGCGGGCCCGAGGAGTGGATTGACTATGGCTACACCTTC. Using reference TRBV7-9 and TRBJ1-2 for the parts outside the CDR3, the full variable domain is DTGVSQNPRHKITKRGQNVTFRCDPISEHNRLYWYRQTLGQGPEFLTYFQNEAQLEKSRLLSDRFSAERPKGSFSTLEIQRTEQGDSAMYLCASSGPEEWIDYGYTFGSGTRLTVV.

This rearrangement joins TRBV18 to TRBJ2-1, with a tentative D call TRBD1 (6 bases). This CDR3 is built from 16 residues. Germline CDR1 KGHSH, CDR2 LQKENI. V lost 3 bases, J lost 0 bases, and 12 bases lay in between. CDR3 bases: TGTGCCAGCTCACCCAACCTAGGGGGCTCCTACAATGAGCAGTTCTTC. This codes for CASSPNLGGSYNEQFF. Full variable domain (outside the CDR3, taken from reference TRBV18 and TRBJ2-1): NAGVMQNPRHLVRRRGQEARLRCSPMKGHSHVYWYRQLPEEGLKFMVYLQKENIIDESGMPKERFSAEFPKEGPSILRIQQVVRGDSAAYFCASSPNLGGSYNEQFFGPGTRLTVL.